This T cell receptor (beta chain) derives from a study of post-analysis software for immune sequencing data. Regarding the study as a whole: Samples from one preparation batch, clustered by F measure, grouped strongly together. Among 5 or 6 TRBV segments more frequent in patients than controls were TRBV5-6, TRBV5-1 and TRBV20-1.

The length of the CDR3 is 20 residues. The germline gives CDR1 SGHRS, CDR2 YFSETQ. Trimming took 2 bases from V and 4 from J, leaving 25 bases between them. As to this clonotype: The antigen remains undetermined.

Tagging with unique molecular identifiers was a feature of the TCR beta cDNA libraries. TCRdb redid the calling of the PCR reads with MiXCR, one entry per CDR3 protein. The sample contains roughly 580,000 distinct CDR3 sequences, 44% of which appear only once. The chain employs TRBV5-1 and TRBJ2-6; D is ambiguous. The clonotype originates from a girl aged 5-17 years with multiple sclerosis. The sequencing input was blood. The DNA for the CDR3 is TGCGCCAGCAGCTTACAACCAGAGACCTACTGGGTCTACGGGGCCAACGTCCTGACTTTC. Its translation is CASSLQPETYWVYGANVLTF. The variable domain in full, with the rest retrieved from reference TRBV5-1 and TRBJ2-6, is KAGVTQTPRYLIKTRGQQVTLSCSPISGHRSVSWYQQTPGQGLQFLFEYFSETQRNKGNFPGRFSGRQFSNSRSEMNVSTLELGDSALYLCASSLQPETYWVYGANVLTFGAGSRLTVL.